This TCR beta chain was identified during a study of T cells in Graves' hyperthyroidism and ophthalmopathy. Study context: Before treatment of any kind, peripheral blood was taken at initial diagnosis.

From RNA transcripts, TCR beta CDR3 regions were amplified. Carried out on the TCR CDR3, a first-round RT-PCR used the HTBI primer set. TCRdb called the multiplex PCR reads again in MiXCR, with one record for every CDR3 protein. The sample has nearly 110,000 distinct CDR3 sequences; 15% to 20% are singletons. CDR1 is MNHNS, CDR2 SASEGT, per germline. The CDR3 extends over 13 amino acids. Trimming removed 6 bases at V and 5 bases at J, with 13 bases between. Every diagnosis used clinical symptoms, serum thyroxine and TRAb, thyroid ultrasound and orbital computed tomography. The chain combines TRBV6-1 with TRBJ2-5, with a possible D match to TRBD1 (6 bases). This receptor was obtained from a woman in her fifties or sixties with Graves' hyperthyroidism. The sample comprised blood. CDR3 region: CASRSQGSETQYF. The CDR3 DNA reads as TGTGCCAGCAGAAGCCAGGGGAGTGAGACCCAGTACTTC.